These T cell receptor beta chains were read from a single sample in a study of blood T cell repertoires in COVID-19. TCRdb's table, derived via immunoSEQ multiplex PCR, lists solely in-frame clones and lacks some. The data contain about 270,000 clones, 85% to 90% of them singletons. Sequences were obtained from PBMCs or T cells enriched from blood (not recorded which). These receptors were collected from a woman in her thirties with acute COVID-19. Both conserved end residues are part of each CDR3. The D gene is left open where the match is weak.

V | D | CDR3
TRBV5-1 | TRBD2 | CASSLVGGSSNEQFF
TRBV27 | NA | CASSFGSGYGYTF
TRBV7-2 | TRBD2 | CASSPGGAGEDTGELFF
TRBV21-1 | NA | CASSKALWQEASYEQYF
TRBV28 | TRBD1 | CASSFPSENRQGSYQPQHF
TRBV5-1 | TRBD1 | CASSSGQGVGEKLFF
TRBV24-1 | NA | CATSDSVTNYGYTF
TRBV6-2/TRBV6-3 | NA | CASSDPDYQNEQFF
TRBV5-1 | TRBD1 | CASSPVVGQVDEQYF
TRBV6-1 | NA | CASSEEWVGIANNEQFF
TRBV27 | TRBD1 | CASQVTGPQDTQYF
TRBV9 | NA | CASSVGPIGNQPQHF
TRBV2 | TRBD1 | CASSEGTDAYEQYF
TRBV18 | TRBD2 | CASSPQTSVNNEQFF